This T cell receptor (beta chain) came from a study of blood T cell repertoires in COVID-19. Study background: There were acute and convalescent COVID-19 samples, and they came from the United States, Italy and Spain. Sources were T cells, B-cell-depleted T cells, or PBMCs; the material itself was cDNA or gDNA.

Germline V gives CDR1 MGHRA, CDR2 YSYEKL. The CDR3 covers 15 residues. Trimming at V came to 3 bases and at J to 0 bases, leaving 5 bases not matched to a gene. Participant ages covered roughly 18 to 89 years across 24 US areas. Only in-frame clones appear in the TCRdb table, and some are missing; sequencing was by immunoSEQ multiplex PCR. Among roughly 400,000 clones listed, 70% to 90% were seen once. The origin of this receptor is a young woman who had been exposed to COVID-19. Sequenced material: PBMCs or T cells enriched from blood (not recorded which). The J gene is TRBJ2-7, the V gene TRBV4-1; 7 nucleotides agree with TRBD2. CDR3 amino acids: CASSQDGTNSYEQYF. The CDR3, as DNA: TGCGCCAGCAGCCAGGACGGGACTAACTCCTACGAGCAGTACTTC.